The clone carrying this TCR beta chain is a singleton in its sample. Trimming pared 3 bases from V and 11 bases from J, leaving 14 bases between. The CDR3 contains 12 residues. Germline V lookup: CDR1 SEHNR, CDR2 FQNEAQ (reference sequence). In the authors' workflow: Estimation of nucleated cell counts was performed using reference gene primer amplification. TCRdb's table, derived via immunoSEQ multiplex PCR, lists solely in-frame clones and lacks some. V and J calls and clone size are copied from that table; D and trimming were computed from the DNA. The sample carries over 85,000 clones, approximately 90% recorded once. The sample comes from a study of blood T cell repertoires in COVID-19. Study overall: Samples came from the United States, Italy and Spain, spanning acute and convalescent COVID-19. The analysed material was cDNA or gDNA that came from T cells, B-cell-depleted T cells, or PBMCs.

The specimen was peripheral blood. The V and J genes are TRBV7-9 and TRBJ2-7; no clear D. The receptor was derived from a human donor with active COVID-19. The donor label of this sample is uncertain. This CDR3 reads CASSFGPSGEYF. The CDR3 DNA reads TGTGCCAGCAGCTTCGGCCCGAGTGGAGAGTACTTC.